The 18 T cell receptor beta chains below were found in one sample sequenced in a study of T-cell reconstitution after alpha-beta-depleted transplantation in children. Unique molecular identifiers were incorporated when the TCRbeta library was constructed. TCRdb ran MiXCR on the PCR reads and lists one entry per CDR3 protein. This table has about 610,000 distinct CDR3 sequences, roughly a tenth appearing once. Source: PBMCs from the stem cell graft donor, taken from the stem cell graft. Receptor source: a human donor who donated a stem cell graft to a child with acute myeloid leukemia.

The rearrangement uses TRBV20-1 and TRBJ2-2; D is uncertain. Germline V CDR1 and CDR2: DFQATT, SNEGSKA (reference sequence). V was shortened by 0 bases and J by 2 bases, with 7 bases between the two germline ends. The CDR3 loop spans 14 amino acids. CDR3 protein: CSARDNSNTGELFF. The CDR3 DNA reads TGCAGTGCTAGAGATAACAGTAACACCGGGGAGCTGTTTTTT.

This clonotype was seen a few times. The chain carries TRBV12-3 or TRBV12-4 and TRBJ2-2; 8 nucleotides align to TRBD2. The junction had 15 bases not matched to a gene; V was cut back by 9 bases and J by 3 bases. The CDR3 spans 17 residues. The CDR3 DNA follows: TGTGCCAGAATCCCCGGGCAGCGGGAGTTAGACACCGGGGAGCTGTTTTTT. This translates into CARIPGQRELDTGELFF.

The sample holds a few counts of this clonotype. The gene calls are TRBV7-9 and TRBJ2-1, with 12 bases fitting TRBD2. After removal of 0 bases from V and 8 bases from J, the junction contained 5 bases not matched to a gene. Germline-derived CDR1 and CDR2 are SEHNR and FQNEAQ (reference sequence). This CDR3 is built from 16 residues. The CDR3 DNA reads TGTGCCAGCAGCTTAGCGAGACTAGCGGGAGTCGATGAGCAGTTCTTC. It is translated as CASSLARLAGVDEQFF.

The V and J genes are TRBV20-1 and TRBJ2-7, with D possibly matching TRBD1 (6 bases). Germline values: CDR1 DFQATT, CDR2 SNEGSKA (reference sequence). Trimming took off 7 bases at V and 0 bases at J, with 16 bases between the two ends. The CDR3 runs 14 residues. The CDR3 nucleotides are TGCAGTGGCCAGGACAGAATCGGCTCCTACGAGCAGTACTTC. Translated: CSGQDRIGSYEQYF.

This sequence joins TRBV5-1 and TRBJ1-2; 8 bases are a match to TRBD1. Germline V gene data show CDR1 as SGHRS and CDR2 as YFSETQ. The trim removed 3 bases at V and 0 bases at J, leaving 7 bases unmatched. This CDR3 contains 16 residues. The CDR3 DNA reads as TGCGCCAGCAGCTGGGACGGACAGGGATCTAACTATGGCTACACCTTC. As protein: CASSWDGQGSNYGYTF.

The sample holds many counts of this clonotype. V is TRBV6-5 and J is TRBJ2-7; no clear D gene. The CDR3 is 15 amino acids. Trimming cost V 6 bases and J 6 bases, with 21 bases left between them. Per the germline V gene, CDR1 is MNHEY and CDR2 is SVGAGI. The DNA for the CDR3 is TGTGCCAGCAGATCCTTGACAACAGTAAGGAGCGAGCAGTACTTC. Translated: CASRSLTTVRSEQYF.

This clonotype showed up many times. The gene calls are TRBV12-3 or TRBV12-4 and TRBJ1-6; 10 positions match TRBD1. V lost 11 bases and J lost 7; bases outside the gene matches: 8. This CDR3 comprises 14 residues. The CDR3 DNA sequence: TGTGCCGTGACAGGGGGCAGGCGGAATTCACCCCTCCACTTT. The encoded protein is CAVTGGRRNSPLHF.

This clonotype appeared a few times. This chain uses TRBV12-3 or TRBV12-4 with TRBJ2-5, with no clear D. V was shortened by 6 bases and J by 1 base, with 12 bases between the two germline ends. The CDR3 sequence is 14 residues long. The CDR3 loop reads CASSPWGIQETQYF. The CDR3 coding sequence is TGTGCCAGCAGCCCGTGGGGAATCCAAGAGACCCAGTACTTC.

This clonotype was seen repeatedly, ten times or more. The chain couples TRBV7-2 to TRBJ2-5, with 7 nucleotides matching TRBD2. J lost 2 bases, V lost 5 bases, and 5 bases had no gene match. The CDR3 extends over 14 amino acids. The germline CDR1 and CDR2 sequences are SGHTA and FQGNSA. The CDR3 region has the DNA TGTGCCAGCAGCCTCAGCGGGAAGCAAGAGACCCAGTACTTC. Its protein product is CASSLSGKQETQYF.

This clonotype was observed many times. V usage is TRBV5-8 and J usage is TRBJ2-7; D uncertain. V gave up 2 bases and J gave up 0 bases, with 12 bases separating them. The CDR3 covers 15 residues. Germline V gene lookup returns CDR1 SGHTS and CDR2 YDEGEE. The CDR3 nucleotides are TGTGCCAGCAGCTTAGTAAGGGATCCCTCCTACGAGCAGTACTTC. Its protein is CASSLVRDPSYEQYF.

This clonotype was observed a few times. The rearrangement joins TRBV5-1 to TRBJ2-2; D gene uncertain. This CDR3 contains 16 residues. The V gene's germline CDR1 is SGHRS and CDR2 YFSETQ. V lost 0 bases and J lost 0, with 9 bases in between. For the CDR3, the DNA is TGCGCCAGCAGCTTGGTTCGGGCTTCGAACACCGGGGAGCTGTTTTTT. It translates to CASSLVRASNTGELFF.

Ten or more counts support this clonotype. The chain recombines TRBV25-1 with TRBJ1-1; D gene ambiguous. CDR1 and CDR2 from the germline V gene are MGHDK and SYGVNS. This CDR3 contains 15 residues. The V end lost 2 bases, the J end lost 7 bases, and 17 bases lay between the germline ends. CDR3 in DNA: TGTGCCAGCAGTGAAATACGCGGGAGAATAGGTGAAGCTTTCTTT. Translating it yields CASSEIRGRIGEAFF.

This chain's CDR3 is CASSLGIATTYEQYF. CDR3 nucleotides: TGTGCCAGCAGCTTAGGGATCGCTACTACCTACGAGCAGTACTTC. The V call is TRBV7-2, the J call TRBJ2-7; D gene unclear. Germline CDR1 and CDR2: SGHTA and FQGNSA. V lost 1 base and J 2 bases, leaving 12 bases between the germline ends. This CDR3 comprises 15 residues.

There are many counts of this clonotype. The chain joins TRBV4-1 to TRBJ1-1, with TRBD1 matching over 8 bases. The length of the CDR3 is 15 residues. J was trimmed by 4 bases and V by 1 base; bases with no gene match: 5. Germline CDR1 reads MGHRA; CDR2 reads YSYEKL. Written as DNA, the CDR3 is TGCGCCAGCAGCCAAGCTCCTACAGGGGGCACTGAAGCTTTCTTT. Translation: CASSQAPTGGTEAFF.

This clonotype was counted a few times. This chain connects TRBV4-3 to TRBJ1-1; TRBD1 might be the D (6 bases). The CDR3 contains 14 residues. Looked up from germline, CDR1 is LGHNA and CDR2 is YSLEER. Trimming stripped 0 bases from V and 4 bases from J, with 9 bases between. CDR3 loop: CASSQDFRGTEAFF. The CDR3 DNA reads TGCGCCAGCAGCCAAGATTTCAGGGGCACTGAAGCTTTCTTT.

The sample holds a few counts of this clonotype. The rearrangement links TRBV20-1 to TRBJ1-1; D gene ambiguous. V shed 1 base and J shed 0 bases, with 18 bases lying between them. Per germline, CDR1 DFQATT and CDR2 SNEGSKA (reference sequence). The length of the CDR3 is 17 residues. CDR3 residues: CSARAVDPIALNTEAFF. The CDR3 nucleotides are TGCAGTGCTAGAGCGGTGGACCCGATAGCTTTGAACACTGAAGCTTTCTTT.

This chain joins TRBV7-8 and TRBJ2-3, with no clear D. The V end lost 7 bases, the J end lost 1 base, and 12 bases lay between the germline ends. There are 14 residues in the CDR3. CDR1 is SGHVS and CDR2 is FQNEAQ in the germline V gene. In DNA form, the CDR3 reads TGTGCCAGCACCTTCGTTGGCCGCACAGATACGCAGTATTTT. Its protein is CASTFVGRTDTQYF.

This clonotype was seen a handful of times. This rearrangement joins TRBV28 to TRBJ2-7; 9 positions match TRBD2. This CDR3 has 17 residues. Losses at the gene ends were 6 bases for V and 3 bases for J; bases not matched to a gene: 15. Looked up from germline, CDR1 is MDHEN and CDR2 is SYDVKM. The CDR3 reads CASRDLGLALHLYEQYF. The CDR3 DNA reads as TGTGCCAGCAGAGATCTAGGACTAGCGCTACACCTCTACGAGCAGTACTTC.